The clone carrying this TCR beta chain was seen repeatedly, ten times or more. RNA transcripts gave rise to amplified TCR beta CDR3 regions. When the TCR CDR3 underwent first-round RT-PCR, the HTBI primer set was used. MiXCR, applied by TCRdb to the multiplex PCR reads, yields one record per CDR3 protein. Found here are 150,000 to 200,000 distinct CDR3 sequences, just under 9.5% of them singletons; the top ten hold 22%. The data were taken from a study of T cells in Graves' hyperthyroidism and ophthalmopathy. V shed 0 bases and J 2 bases; nucleotides not matched to a gene: 4. The CDR3 sequence is 16 residues long. CDR1 MNHNS and CDR2 SASEGT come from the germline V gene.

This TCR derives from a woman aged 18-30 years with Graves' hyperthyroidism that later progressed to Graves' ophthalmopathy. The sample was blood. The rearrangement links TRBV6-1 to TRBJ2-5; 9 bases fit TRBD1. The CDR3 region is CASSEAPGQGQETQYF. The CDR3 DNA is TGTGCCAGCAGTGAAGCGCCGGGACAGGGTCAAGAGACCCAGTACTTC.